Listed here are 16 T cell receptor beta chains from one sample, sequenced in a study of CD4 T cells in relation to SARS-CoV-2 and coronaviruses. TCRdb keeps only in-frame clones here, not all; method: immunoSEQ multiplex PCR. The data contain 30,000 or so clones, roughly four fifths of them singletons. Unexposed donor CD4+ T cells date from about 2011-2018, before the COVID-19 pandemic. CD4+ T cells were isolated from the cells after around 11 days of culture. Their specific antigens are unknown. Sample: CD4+ T cells from PBMCs, cultured in vitro. Every receptor here comes from a human donor in good health.

The chain employs TRBV7-2 and TRBJ1-6, with D possibly TRBD1 on 5 matching bases. Germline assignment: CDR1 SGHTA and CDR2 FQGNSA. Deletions cut 0 bases from V and 8 bases from J, with 11 bases between. This CDR3 is built from 15 residues. CDR3 protein: CASSLARIRDSPLHF. DNA of the CDR3: TGTGCCAGCAGCTTAGCGCGGATCAGGGATTCACCCCTCCACTTT.

The sample holds a few counts of this clone. V is TRBV18 and J is TRBJ1-1; no clear D gene. CDR3 length: 12 residues. Germline V gene lookup returns CDR1 KGHSH and CDR2 LQKENI. Trimming left V 6 bases short and J 7 bases short, with 12 bases between. CDR3: CASSPSAREAFF. CDR3 nucleotide sequence: TGTGCCAGCTCTCCAAGTGCGCGTGAAGCTTTCTTT.

The rearrangement joins TRBV7-2 to TRBJ2-6; D might be TRBD2 (6 bases). Germline V CDR1 and CDR2: SGHTA, FQGNSA. Trimming shortened V by 5 bases and J by 1 base, and 12 bases separated the two germline ends. This CDR3 is 16 amino acids long. CDR3 bases: TGTGCCAGCAGCCCCGACGGAGGGTCTGGGGCCAACGTCCTGACTTTC. The encoded protein is CASSPDGGSGANVLTF.

The V and J genes are TRBV5-1 and TRBJ2-3; 8 bases map to TRBD1. Losses at the gene ends were 6 bases for V and 6 bases for J; bases not matched to a gene: 6. The CDR3 spans 13 residues. Germline CDR1 reads SGHRS; CDR2 reads YFSETQ. In DNA, the CDR3 is TGCGCCAGCAACCTAGGACAGGGCGATACGCAGTATTTT. The encoded protein is CASNLGQGDTQYF.

This clone was observed a few times. The genes are TRBV18 and TRBJ2-3; D is ambiguous. The CDR3 runs to 12 residues. The ends were cut back, 2 bases at V and 3 bases at J, with 3 bases in the middle. The germline CDR1 and CDR2 sequences are KGHSH and LQKENI. CDR3 loop: CASSPYTDTQYF. CDR3 bases: TGTGCCAGCTCACCATATACAGATACGCAGTATTTT. The full variable domain, its missing parts supplied by reference TRBV18 and TRBJ2-3, is NAGVMQNPRHLVRRRGQEARLRCSPMKGHSHVYWYRQLPEEGLKFMVYLQKENIIDESGMPKERFSAEFPKEGPSILRIQQVVRGDSAAYFCASSPYTDTQYFGPGTRLTVL.

The chain has TRBV7-2 and TRBJ1-2; D is unresolved. Germline assignment: CDR1 SGHTA and CDR2 FQGNSA. The ends were cut back, 0 bases at V and 4 bases at J, with 12 bases in the middle. This CDR3 spans 15 amino acids. This CDR3 is CASSLARRSSYGYTF. CDR3 coding DNA: TGTGCCAGCAGCTTAGCCCGACGCAGCTCCTATGGCTACACCTTC.

This sequence joins TRBV10-3 and TRBJ1-6, with 7 positions matching TRBD1. There are 12 residues in the CDR3. Germline lookup yields CDR1 ENHRY and CDR2 SYGVKD. V dropped 10 bases and J dropped 10; count of bases not matched to a gene: 7. The CDR3: CARGQVTSPLHF. CDR3 coding DNA: TGTGCCAGAGGACAGGTAACCTCACCCCTCCACTTT.

This clone was seen just once. The gene calls are TRBV5-4 and TRBJ2-7, with D maybe TRBD2 (7 bases). Germline CDR1 SGHNT, CDR2 YYREEE (reference sequence). This CDR3 spans 14 amino acids. V lost 2 bases and J 3 bases, leaving 12 bases between the germline ends. CDR3 protein: CASSFGGQDYEQYF. Written as DNA, the CDR3 is TGTGCCAGCAGCTTCGGGGGGCAGGACTACGAGCAGTACTTC. Variable domain in full (rest from reference TRBV5-4 and TRBJ2-7): ETGVTQSPTHLIKTRGQQVTLRCSSQSGHNTVSWYQQALGQGPQFIFQYYREEENGRGNFPPRFSGLQFPNYSSELNVNALELDDSALYLCASSFGGQDYEQYFGPGTRLTVT.

V is TRBV7-2 and J is TRBJ1-2; weak D call: TRBD1 (5 bases). Germline V gives CDR1 SGHTA, CDR2 FQGNSA. CDR3 size: 14 residues. The V end lost 3 bases, the J end lost 4 bases, and 12 bases lay between the germline ends. CDR3 nucleotide sequence: TGTGCCAGCAGCTTGGGGCAGGCCCTCTATGGCTACACCTTC. Its translation: CASSLGQALYGYTF.

This clone was detected once. The chain couples TRBV18 to TRBJ1-3; D gene uncertain. The germline gives CDR1 KGHSH, CDR2 LQKENI. This CDR3 contains 15 residues. V gave up 0 bases and J gave up 8 bases, with 14 bases separating them. The DNA for the CDR3 is TGTGCCAGCTCACCACCGGCGGACTGGGAGGACACCATATATTTT. Its protein is CASSPPADWEDTIYF.

The chain links TRBV13 to TRBJ2-7; weak D call: TRBD2 (5 bases). The CDR3 runs 15 residues. V lost 3 bases and J lost 6, with 18 bases in between. Germline assignment: CDR1 PRHDT and CDR2 FYEKMQ (reference sequence). DNA for the CDR3: TGTGCCAGCAGCTTTGGTTTAAGCGGTCTCAGCGAGCAGTACTTC. It yields the protein CASSFGLSGLSEQYF.

This clone was seen just once. The V call is TRBV5-1, the J call TRBJ1-1; TRBD1 matches at 7 bases. CDR1 and CDR2 (germline): SGHRS, YFSETQ. The CDR3 loop spans 13 amino acids. Trimming took 4 bases from V and 4 from J; bases not matched to a gene: 4. The CDR3 DNA is TGCGCCAGCAGCATAGGACAGGTCACTGAAGCTTTCTTT. Translation gives CASSIGQVTEAFF.

The chain links TRBV3-1 (or the pseudogene TRBV3-2) to TRBJ2-1; D is perhaps TRBD2 (5 bases). V gave up 1 base and J gave up 2 bases, with 12 bases separating them. The CDR3 is 16 amino acids. Per germline, CDR1 LGHDT and CDR2 YNNKEL (reference sequence). The CDR3 loop is CASSQAAGVTYNEQFF. The CDR3 DNA follows: TGTGCCAGCAGCCAAGCGGCGGGTGTGACCTACAATGAGCAGTTCTTC.

This clone was detected a few times. The chain joins TRBV11-3 to TRBJ2-3; D might be TRBD2 (7 bases). The length of the CDR3 is 14 residues. With 6 bases removed from V and 7 bases from J, the gap between germline ends came to 17 bases. The germline V gene has CDR1 SGHNT and CDR2 YENEEA. The chain's CDR3 is CASSTGGISNTQYF. The CDR3 DNA reads TGTGCCAGCAGTACGGGGGGCATCTCCAATACGCAGTATTTT.

The J gene is TRBJ2-2, the V gene TRBV18; 10 bases line up with TRBD1. This CDR3 has 16 amino acids. Trimming at V came to 3 bases and at J to 7 bases, leaving 8 bases not matched to a gene. Germline CDR1 reads KGHSH; CDR2 reads LQKENI. The CDR3 here is CASSPDPGQGSGELFF. The CDR3 DNA reads as TGTGCCAGCTCACCCGACCCGGGACAGGGGAGCGGGGAGCTGTTTTTT.

V gene TRBV10-1 combines with J gene TRBJ2-7; a weak D match, TRBD1 (6 bases). Germline V gene data show CDR1 as WNHNN and CDR2 as SYGVQD (reference sequence). V dropped 4 bases and J dropped 2 bases, with 9 bases sitting between them. The CDR3 is made up of 13 amino acids. CDR3 DNA: TGCGCCAGCAGTGGACAGGTTGCCTACGAGCAGTACTTC. It codes for CASSGQVAYEQYF.